This passage covers 18 T cell receptor beta chains from one sample sequenced in a study of blood T cell repertoires in COVID-19. Only in-frame clones appear in the TCRdb table, and some are missing; sequencing was by immunoSEQ multiplex PCR. Of a few hundred thousand clones in the sample, roughly 80% were seen once. The sample taken for sequencing was peripheral blood. The receptors shown here come from a woman of 80 years or more with acute or convalescent COVID-19.

The chain carries TRBV6-1 and TRBJ2-7; 12 bases line up with TRBD2. With 0 bases clipped from V and 2 bases from J, the junction kept 5 bases outside the gene matches. Germline V gene lookup returns CDR1 MNHNS and CDR2 SASEGT. The CDR3 loop spans 17 amino acids. Here the CDR3 reads CASSEALTSGGPYEQYF. The CDR3 DNA is TGTGCCAGCAGTGAAGCCTTGACTAGCGGGGGACCCTACGAGCAGTACTTC.

This chain's CDR3 is CASSLRAQMNTGELFF. The CDR3 nucleotides read TGCGCCAGCAGCTTGCGAGCGCAGATGAACACCGGGGAGCTGTTTTTT. This chain connects TRBV5-1 to TRBJ2-2; D is uncertain. V shed 1 base and J shed 1 base, with 11 bases lying between them. CDR3 size: 16 residues. CDR1 and CDR2 from the germline V gene are SGHRS and YFSETQ.

This chain uses TRBV19 with TRBJ1-1, with D possibly being TRBD1 (5 bases). This CDR3 comprises 12 residues. Germline V gives CDR1 LNHDA, CDR2 SQIVND (reference sequence). The V and J ends lost 6 bases and 10 bases respectively, with 15 bases between them. The CDR3 DNA reads as TGTGCCAGTAGAACGACGGGGGTCGCAGCTTTCTTT. Translating it yields CASRTTGVAAFF.

The chain links TRBV6-2 or TRBV6-3 to TRBJ2-7, with 10 bases lining up with TRBD2. Looked up from germline, CDR1 is MNHEY and CDR2 is SVGEGT. This CDR3 spans 14 amino acids. J was trimmed by 2 bases and V by 5 bases; bases with no gene match: 3. The CDR3, as DNA: TGTGCCAGCAGTCCGGGACTAGCGACCTACGAGCAGTACTTC. It yields the protein CASSPGLATYEQYF.

This chain uses TRBV5-6 with TRBJ2-7; 10 bases fit TRBD1. Germline V gives CDR1 SGHDT, CDR2 YYEEEE. V gave up 0 bases and J gave up 6 bases; unmatched junction bases: 12. This CDR3 comprises 17 residues. Here the CDR3 DNA reads TGTGCCAGCAGCTTGGGAGCCGATTGGGGACAGGGGTTCGAGCAGTACTTC. This codes for CASSLGADWGQGFEQYF.

This clone came up once. V usage is TRBV6-1 and J usage is TRBJ1-5, with D possibly TRBD1 on 6 matching bases. The CDR3 contains 13 residues. The germline CDR1 and CDR2 sequences are MNHNS and SASEGT. Trimming pared 3 bases from V and 11 bases from J, leaving 14 bases between. The CDR3 sequence: CASSDHTGRAQHF. Here the CDR3 DNA reads TGTGCCAGCAGTGACCATACAGGGCGGGCCCAGCATTTT.

This chain connects TRBV6-4 to TRBJ1-2; the D is unclear. CDR3 length: 13 amino acids. Germline V gives CDR1 MRHNA, CDR2 SNTAGT. V was clipped by 10 bases and J by 4 bases, with 16 bases between them. The chain's CDR3 is CATPRWGGYGYTF. The CDR3 nucleotides are TGTGCCACCCCAAGGTGGGGAGGCTATGGCTACACCTTC.

This chain uses TRBV19 with TRBJ1-4, with TRBD1 matching 7 bases. J gave up 5 bases and V 6 bases, and 12 bases lay outside the gene matches. CDR3 size: 16 residues. Germline CDR1 is LNHDA and CDR2 is SQIVND (reference sequence). CDR3 sequence reads: CASSPLPGQRNEKLFF. Here the CDR3 DNA reads TGTGCCAGTAGCCCACTCCCGGGACAGCGAAATGAAAAACTGTTTTTT.

CDR3 residues: CSVGAAAINYGYTF. The CDR3 bases are TGCAGCGTTGGTGCGGCAGCGATTAACTATGGCTACACCTTC. The chain has TRBV29-1 and TRBJ1-2, with no clear D. This CDR3 has 14 amino acids. Germline values: CDR1 SQVTM, CDR2 ANQGSEA. V lost 4 bases and J lost 1, with 13 bases in between. Full variable domain (remainder filled in from reference TRBV29-1 and TRBJ1-2): SAVISQKPSRDICQRGTSLTIQCQVDSQVTMMFWYRQQPGQSLTLIATANQGSEATYESGFVIDKFPISRPNLTFSTLTVSNMSPEDSSIYLCSVGAAAINYGYTFGSGTRLTVV.

This clone was observed a few times. The chain combines TRBV6-5 with TRBJ1-3; D is possibly TRBD1 (5 bases). CDR3 length equals 13 residues. Trimming shortened V by 8 bases and J by 0 bases, and 8 bases separated the two germline ends. CDR1 MNHEY and CDR2 SVGAGI come from the germline V gene. The CDR3 DNA sequence: TGTGCCAGCGCCGGACACTCTGGAAACACCATATATTTT. Protein sequence: CASAGHSGNTIYF.

This chain uses TRBV19 with TRBJ1-4, with 9 bases matching TRBD1. The CDR3 runs to 18 residues. The V segment lost 10 bases and the J segment 4 bases; nucleotides outside the gene matches: 19. Per the germline V gene, CDR1 is LNHDA and CDR2 is SQIVND (reference sequence). The CDR3 region has the DNA TGTGCCACCAAAAACAGGGGGCGCGGAGTGGGGTTTAATGAAAAACTGTTTTTT. Translated: CATKNRGRGVGFNEKLFF.

Written as DNA, the CDR3 is TGTGCCAGTACCCCTGGGACAGGGGCTATCACTGAAGCTTTCTTT. It translates to CASTPGTGAITEAFF. The rearrangement uses TRBV19 and TRBJ1-1; 10 nucleotides agree with TRBD1. The J segment lost 4 bases and the V segment lost 7 bases, leaving 9 bases of the junction unmatched. The CDR3 is 15 residues long. Germline assignment: CDR1 LNHDA and CDR2 SQIVND (reference sequence). The full variable domain, its missing parts supplied by reference TRBV19 and TRBJ1-1, is DGGITQSPKYLFRKEGQNVTLSCEQNLNHDAMYWYRQDPGQGLRLIYYSQIVNDFQKGDIAEGYSVSREKKESFPLTVTSAQKNPTAFYLCASTPGTGAITEAFFGQGTRLTVV.

The J gene is TRBJ2-3, the V gene TRBV7-9; D gene ambiguous. CDR1 and CDR2 from the germline V gene are SEHNR and FQNEAQ (reference sequence). The CDR3 runs to 18 residues. Trimming cost V 4 bases and J 0 bases, with 20 bases left between them. CDR3 DNA: TGTGCCAGCAGCTCGATGGGCACCCACAGTCCCAGCACAGATACGCAGTATTTT. Translated: CASSSMGTHSPSTDTQYF. Looking up the rest from reference TRBV7-9 and TRBJ2-3 gives the full variable domain: DTGVSQNPRHKITKRGQNVTFRCDPISEHNRLYWYRQTLGQGPEFLTYFQNEAQLEKSRLLSDRFSAERPKGSFSTLEIQRTEQGDSAMYLCASSSMGTHSPSTDTQYFGPGTRLTVL.

This clone was observed once. The chain has TRBV19 and TRBJ2-7; D might be TRBD1 (5 bases). CDR1 and CDR2 (germline): LNHDA, SQIVND (reference sequence). The CDR3 sequence is 16 residues long. V was pared by 5 bases and J by 1 base, with 18 bases between. This CDR3 reads CASSRARGLGSYEQYF. The CDR3 bases are TGTGCCAGTAGTCGGGCAAGGGGTCTTGGGTCCTACGAGCAGTACTTC.

The V gene is TRBV6-1, the J gene TRBJ1-1; 10 bases are shared with TRBD1. The CDR3 has 14 amino acids. J lost 0 bases, V lost 6 bases, and 1 base had no gene match. Germline assignment: CDR1 MNHNS and CDR2 SASEGT. CDR3 DNA: TGTGCCAGCAGCGGGACAGGGGTGAACACTGAAGCTTTCTTT. Translation: CASSGTGVNTEAFF.

The chain couples TRBV6-2 or TRBV6-3 to TRBJ1-2, with unresolved D. CDR3 size: 13 residues. Per germline, CDR1 MNHEY and CDR2 SVGEGT. Deletions cut 3 bases from V and 0 bases from J, with 5 bases between. The CDR3 here is CASSYPSNYGYTF. Here the CDR3 DNA reads TGTGCCAGCAGTTATCCATCTAACTATGGCTACACCTTC.

V gene TRBV27 combines with J gene TRBJ2-7, with D perhaps matching TRBD1 (6 bases). V lost 5 bases, J lost 2 bases, and 10 bases lay in between. This CDR3 comprises 13 residues. Germline values: CDR1 MNHEY, CDR2 SMNVEV (reference sequence). The CDR3 nucleotides read TGTGCCAGCAGTAAGGACAGCCCCTACGAGCAGTACTTC. Protein: CASSKDSPYEQYF.

This sequence joins TRBV30 and TRBJ1-1; TRBD1 is a possible D gene (6 bases). Germline V lookup: CDR1 GTSNPN, CDR2 SVGIG (reference sequence). V dropped 1 base and J dropped 0 bases, with 12 bases sitting between them. The CDR3 totals 15 residues. CDR3 DNA sequence: TGTGCCTGGAGTGAGGGACATAGCCTGAACACTGAAGCTTTCTTT. This gives the protein CAWSEGHSLNTEAFF.